The sequence of this TCR beta chain was determined in a study of CD8 T cells in ankylosing spondylitis. Whole-study results and caveats: In the blood and synovial fluid of reactive arthritis, some motif variants had been previously reported. A motif of fewer than ten highly homologous TCR beta variants was seen as apparently characteristic of ankylosing spondylitis blood. Matched ankylosing spondylitis synovial fluid reportedly contained a significantly enriched population of disease-linked clones.

Germline CDR1 DFQATT, CDR2 SNEGSKA (reference sequence). V dropped 8 bases and J dropped 2; count of bases not matched to a gene: 11. There are 15 residues in the CDR3. TCRdb re-analysed the 5' RACE reads in MiXCR, keeping a single row per CDR3 protein. The table includes around 130,000 distinct CDR3 sequences, about 15% detected once. With respect to this clonotype: Its target is not known.

V is TRBV20-1 and J is TRBJ2-7; 11 positions agree with TRBD2. Sequencing was carried out using blood, either unsorted or a sorted T cell fraction (not recorded which). This TCR came from a male donor with ankylosing spondylitis. The CDR3 loop reads CSTRPGTSGAYEQYF. Here the CDR3 DNA reads TGCAGTACGCGACCCGGGACTAGCGGAGCCTACGAGCAGTACTTC.